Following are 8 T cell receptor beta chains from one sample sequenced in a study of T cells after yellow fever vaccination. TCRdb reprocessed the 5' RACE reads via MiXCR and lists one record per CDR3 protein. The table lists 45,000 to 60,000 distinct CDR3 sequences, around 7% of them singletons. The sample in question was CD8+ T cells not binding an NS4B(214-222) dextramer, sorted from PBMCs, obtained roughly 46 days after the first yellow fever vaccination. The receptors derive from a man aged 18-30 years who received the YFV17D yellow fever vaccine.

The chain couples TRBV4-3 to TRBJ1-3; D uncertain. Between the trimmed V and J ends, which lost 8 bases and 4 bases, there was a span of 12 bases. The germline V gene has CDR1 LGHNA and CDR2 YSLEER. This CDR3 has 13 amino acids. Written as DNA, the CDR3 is TGCGCCAGCCGGTCCGGGATCGGAAACACCATATATTTT. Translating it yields CASRSGIGNTIYF.

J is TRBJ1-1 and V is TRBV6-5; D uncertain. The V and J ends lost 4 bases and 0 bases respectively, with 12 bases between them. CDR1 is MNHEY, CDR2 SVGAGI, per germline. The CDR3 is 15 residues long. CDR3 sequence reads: CASSLTVQMNTEAFF. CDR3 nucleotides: TGTGCCAGCAGTTTGACCGTACAAATGAACACTGAAGCTTTCTTT.

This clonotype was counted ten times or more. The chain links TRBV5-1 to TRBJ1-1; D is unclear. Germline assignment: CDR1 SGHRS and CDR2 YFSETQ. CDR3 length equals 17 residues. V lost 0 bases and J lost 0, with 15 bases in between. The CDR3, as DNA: TGCGCCAGCAGCTTGGAAGAGGGTACGGCAATGAACACTGAAGCTTTCTTT. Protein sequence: CASSLEEGTAMNTEAFF.

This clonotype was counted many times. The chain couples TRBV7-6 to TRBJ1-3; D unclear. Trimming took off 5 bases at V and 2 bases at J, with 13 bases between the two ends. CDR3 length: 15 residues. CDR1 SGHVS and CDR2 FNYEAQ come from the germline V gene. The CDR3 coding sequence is TGTGCCAGCAGCCCCTACGGCCGTCCTGGAAACACCATATATTTT. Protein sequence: CASSPYGRPGNTIYF.

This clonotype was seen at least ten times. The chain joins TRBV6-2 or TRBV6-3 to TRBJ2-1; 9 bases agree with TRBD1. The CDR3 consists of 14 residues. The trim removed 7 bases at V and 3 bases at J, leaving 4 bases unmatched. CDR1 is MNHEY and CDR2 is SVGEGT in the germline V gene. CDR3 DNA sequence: TGTGCCAGCATCGGACAGGGGCTCTACAATGAGCAGTTCTTC. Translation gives CASIGQGLYNEQFF.

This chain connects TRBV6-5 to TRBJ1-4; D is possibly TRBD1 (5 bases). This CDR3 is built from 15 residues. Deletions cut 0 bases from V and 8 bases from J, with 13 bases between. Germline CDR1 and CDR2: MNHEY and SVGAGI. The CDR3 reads CASSYSDPRGEKLFF. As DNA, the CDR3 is TGTGCCAGCAGTTACTCTGACCCTCGGGGGGAAAAACTGTTTTTT.

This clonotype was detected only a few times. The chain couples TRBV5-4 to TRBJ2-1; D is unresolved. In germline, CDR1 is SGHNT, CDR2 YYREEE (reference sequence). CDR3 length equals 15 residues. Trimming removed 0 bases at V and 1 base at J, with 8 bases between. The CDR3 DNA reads TGTGCCAGCAGCTTGGCAGGAGTTTCCTACAATGAGCAGTTCTTC. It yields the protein CASSLAGVSYNEQFF.

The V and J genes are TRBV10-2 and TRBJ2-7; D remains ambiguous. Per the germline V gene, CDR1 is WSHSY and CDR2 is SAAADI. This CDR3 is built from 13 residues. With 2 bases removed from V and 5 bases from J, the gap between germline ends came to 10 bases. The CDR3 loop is CASSETLFHEQYV. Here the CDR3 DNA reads TGCGCCAGCAGTGAGACCCTCTTCCACGAGCAGTACGTC.